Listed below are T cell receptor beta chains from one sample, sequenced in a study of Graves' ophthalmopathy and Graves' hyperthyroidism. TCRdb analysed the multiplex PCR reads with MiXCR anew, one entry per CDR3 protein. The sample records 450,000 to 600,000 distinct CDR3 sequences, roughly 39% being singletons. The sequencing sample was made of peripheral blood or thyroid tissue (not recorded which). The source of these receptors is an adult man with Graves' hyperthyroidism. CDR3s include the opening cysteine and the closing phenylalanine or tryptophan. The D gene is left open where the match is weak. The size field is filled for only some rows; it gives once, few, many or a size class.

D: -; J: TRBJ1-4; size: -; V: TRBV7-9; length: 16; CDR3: CASSLSAGRTNEKLFF
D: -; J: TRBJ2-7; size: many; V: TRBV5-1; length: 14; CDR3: CASSLGGSNYEQYF
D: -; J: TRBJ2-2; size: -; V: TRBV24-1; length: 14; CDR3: CATEGAPFTGELFF
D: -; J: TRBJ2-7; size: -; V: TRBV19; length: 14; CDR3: CASSPGSGSYEQYF
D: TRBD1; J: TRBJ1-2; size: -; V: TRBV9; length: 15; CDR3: CASSKGQGANYGYTF
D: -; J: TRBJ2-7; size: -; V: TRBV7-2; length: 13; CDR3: CASSLGRNGEQYF
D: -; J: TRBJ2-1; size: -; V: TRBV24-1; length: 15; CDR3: CATSSGIGVINEQFF
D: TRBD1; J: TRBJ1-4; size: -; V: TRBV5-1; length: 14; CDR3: CVSSRQGGGEKLFF
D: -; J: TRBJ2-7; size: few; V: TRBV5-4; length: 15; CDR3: CASSPTQGIRYEQYF
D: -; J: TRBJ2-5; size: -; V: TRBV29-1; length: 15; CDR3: CSVQSSAGARKTQYF
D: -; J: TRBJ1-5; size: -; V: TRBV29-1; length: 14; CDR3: CSVDSGGSNQPQHF
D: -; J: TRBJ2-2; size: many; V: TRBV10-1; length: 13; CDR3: CASSETNTGELFF
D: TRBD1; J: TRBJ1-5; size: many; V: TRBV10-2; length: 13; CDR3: CASSGTGDQPQHF
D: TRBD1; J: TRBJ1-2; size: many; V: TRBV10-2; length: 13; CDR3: CASSSGTGGGYTF
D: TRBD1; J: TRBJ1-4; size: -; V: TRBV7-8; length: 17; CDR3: CASSFRDRGVLAEKLFF
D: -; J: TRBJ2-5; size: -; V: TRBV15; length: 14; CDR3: CATSRVTGAWAQYF
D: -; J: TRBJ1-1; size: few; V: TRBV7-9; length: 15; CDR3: CASSPGGMGVTEAFF
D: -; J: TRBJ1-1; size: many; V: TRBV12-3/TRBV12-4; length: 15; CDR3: CASSPTGAVSTEAFF
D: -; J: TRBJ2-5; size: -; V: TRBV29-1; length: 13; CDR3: CSVYRVTYNEQYF
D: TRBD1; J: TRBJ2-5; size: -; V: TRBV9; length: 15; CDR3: CASSPRDRGGETQYF
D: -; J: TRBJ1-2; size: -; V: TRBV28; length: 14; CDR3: CASSLIGQGSGYTF
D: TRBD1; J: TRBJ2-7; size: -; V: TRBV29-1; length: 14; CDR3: CSDHRDRGLVEQYF
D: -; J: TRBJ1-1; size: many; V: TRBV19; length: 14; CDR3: CASRIRDKNTEAFF
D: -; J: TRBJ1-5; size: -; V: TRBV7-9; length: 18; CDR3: CASSSPQYPGTSDQPQHF
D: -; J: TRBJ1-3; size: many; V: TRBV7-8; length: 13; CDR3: CASSRDRGNTIYF
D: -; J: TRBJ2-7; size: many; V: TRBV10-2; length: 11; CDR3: CASKGFYEQYF
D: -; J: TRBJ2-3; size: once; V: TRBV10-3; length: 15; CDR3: CAISEGGGETDTQYF
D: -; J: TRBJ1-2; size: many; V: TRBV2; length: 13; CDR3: CASSDDGNYGYTF
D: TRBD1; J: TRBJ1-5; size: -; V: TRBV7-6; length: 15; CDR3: CASSADRGINQPQHF
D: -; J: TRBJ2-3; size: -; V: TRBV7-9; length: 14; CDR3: CAGGGQGRTDTQYF
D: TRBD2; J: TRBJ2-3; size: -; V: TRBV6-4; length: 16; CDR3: CASSALAGALRDTQYF
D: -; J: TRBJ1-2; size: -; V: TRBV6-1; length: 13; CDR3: CASSEWANYGYTF
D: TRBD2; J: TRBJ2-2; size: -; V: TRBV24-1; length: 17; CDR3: CATSPGGLAENTGELFF